Listed here are 9 T cell receptor beta chains from one sample, sequenced in a study of Graves' ophthalmopathy and Graves' hyperthyroidism. As the template, RNA transcripts were used to amplify TCR beta CDR3 regions. HTBI primers were employed in first-round RT-PCR, then a second-round multiplex PCR followed. Each CDR3 protein gets one entry after TCRdb re-called the multiplex PCR reads with MiXCR. The sample has hundreds of thousands of distinct CDR3 sequences; about 16% are singletons. The sequenced sample consisted of peripheral blood. The source is a woman under 30 with stable Graves' hyperthyroidism.

The table lists this clonotype with many counts. The genes are TRBV11-3 and TRBJ1-1, with D maybe TRBD1 (6 bases). Deletions cut 6 bases from V and 1 base from J, with 15 bases between. CDR1 and CDR2 from the germline V gene are SGHNT and YENEEA. The CDR3 covers 15 residues. The CDR3 spells CASSFNRAPNTEAFF. The CDR3 DNA reads as TGTGCCAGCAGTTTTAACAGGGCACCGAACACTGAAGCTTTCTTT.

This clonotype was observed many times. V is TRBV25-1 and J is TRBJ2-7; 7 bases line up with TRBD1. The length of the CDR3 is 13 residues. The trim removed 6 bases at V and 9 bases at J, leaving 11 bases unmatched. CDR1 and CDR2 (germline): MGHDK, SYGVNS. CDR3 DNA: TGTGCCAGCAGACCAGGGGGAATCCTCGGGCAGTACTTC. Its translation is CASRPGGILGQYF.

J is TRBJ2-7 and V is TRBV7-2, with D perhaps TRBD2 (7 bases). In germline, CDR1 is SGHTA, CDR2 FQGNSA. With 4 bases removed from V and 6 bases from J, the gap between germline ends came to 13 bases. The CDR3 contains 13 residues. The DNA for the CDR3 is TGTGCCAGCAGCTACCTAGGGGGGGGCGAGCAGTACTTC. Its protein is CASSYLGGGEQYF.

This chain joins TRBV5-1 and TRBJ2-7; maybe TRBD2 (5 bases). This CDR3 contains 14 residues. CDR1 SGHRS and CDR2 YFSETQ come from the germline V gene. Trimming pared 0 bases from V and 2 bases from J, leaving 9 bases between. CDR3 sequence: CASSLAGVPYEQYF. CDR3 bases: TGCGCCAGCAGCTTGGCCGGGGTCCCCTACGAGCAGTACTTC.

This clonotype has at least ten counts. CDR3 residues: CASSSSDSNNSPLHF. The CDR3 bases are TGTGCCAGCAGCTCATCGGACAGTAATAATTCACCCCTCCACTTT. V gene TRBV7-3 combines with J gene TRBJ1-6, with D possibly being TRBD1 (6 bases). V lost 4 bases and J 5 bases, leaving 12 bases between the germline ends. Germline V CDR1 and CDR2: SGHTA, FQGTGA. This CDR3 has 15 amino acids.

This clonotype came up many times. The rearrangement links TRBV12-3 or TRBV12-4 to TRBJ1-2; tentative D call: TRBD1 (6 bases). Trimming cost V 6 bases and J 5 bases, with 13 bases left between them. This CDR3 is 13 amino acids long. Here the CDR3 reads CASRQTGAYGYTF. CDR3 sequence (DNA): TGTGCCAGCAGACAGACAGGAGCATATGGCTACACCTTC.

This clonotype was recorded many times. The chain recombines TRBV6-2 or TRBV6-3 with TRBJ1-1; no clear D gene. V lost 2 bases and J lost 4, with 14 bases in between. The germline gives CDR1 MNHEY, CDR2 SVGEGT. The CDR3 has 15 residues. CDR3 protein: CASSYTGRWSTEAFF. In DNA, the CDR3 is TGTGCCAGCAGTTACACCGGACGGTGGAGCACTGAAGCTTTCTTT.

This chain connects TRBV7-8 to TRBJ2-7; possible D gene TRBD2, 6 bases. The germline gives CDR1 SGHVS, CDR2 FQNEAQ. There are 15 residues in the CDR3. V was trimmed by 1 base and J by 3 bases, leaving 13 bases between them. DNA for the CDR3: TGTGCCAGCAGCTTAGAGGGCGGGCGGGACTACGAGCAGTACTTC. Translation gives CASSLEGGRDYEQYF.

At least ten counts were recorded for this clonotype. This chain uses TRBV27 with TRBJ2-5; 8 bases match TRBD1. From germline, CDR1 is MNHEY and CDR2 SMNVEV (reference sequence). CDR3 length: 11 amino acids. The V segment lost 8 bases and the J segment 5 bases; nucleotides outside the gene matches: 1. DNA for the CDR3: TGTGCCAGCCGGACAGGGGAGACCCAGTACTTC. It yields the protein CASRTGETQYF.